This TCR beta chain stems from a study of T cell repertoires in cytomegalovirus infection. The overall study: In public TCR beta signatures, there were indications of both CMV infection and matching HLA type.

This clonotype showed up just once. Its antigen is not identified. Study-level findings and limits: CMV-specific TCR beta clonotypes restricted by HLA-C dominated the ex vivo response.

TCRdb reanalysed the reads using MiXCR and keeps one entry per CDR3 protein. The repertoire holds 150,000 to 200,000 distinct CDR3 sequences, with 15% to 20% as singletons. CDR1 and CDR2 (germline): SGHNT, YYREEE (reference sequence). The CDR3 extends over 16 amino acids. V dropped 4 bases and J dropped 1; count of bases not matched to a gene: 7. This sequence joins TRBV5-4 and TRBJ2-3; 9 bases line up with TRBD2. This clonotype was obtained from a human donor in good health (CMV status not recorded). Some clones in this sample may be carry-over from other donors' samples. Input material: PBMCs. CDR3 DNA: TGTGCCAGCAGCACACCTAGCGGGAAGCGCACAGATACGCAGTATTTT. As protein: CASSTPSGKRTDTQYF.